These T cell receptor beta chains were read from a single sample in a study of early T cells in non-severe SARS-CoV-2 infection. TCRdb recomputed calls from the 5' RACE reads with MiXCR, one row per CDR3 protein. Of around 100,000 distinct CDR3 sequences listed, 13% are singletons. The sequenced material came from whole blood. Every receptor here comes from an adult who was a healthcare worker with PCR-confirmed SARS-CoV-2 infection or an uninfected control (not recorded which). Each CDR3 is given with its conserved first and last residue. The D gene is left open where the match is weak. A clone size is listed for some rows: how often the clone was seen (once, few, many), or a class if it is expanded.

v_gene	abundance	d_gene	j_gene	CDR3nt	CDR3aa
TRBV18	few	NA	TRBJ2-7	TGTGCCAGCTCACCCGGCTTAGGTATCGAGCAGTACTTC	CASSPGLGIEQYF
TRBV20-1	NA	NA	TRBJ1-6	TGCAGTGTAACGGAACCAAATTCACCCCTCCACTTT	CSVTEPNSPLHF
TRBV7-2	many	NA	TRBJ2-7	TGTGCCAGCAGCTTAGGGGGCGGGGTAATTGGGTACGAGCAGTACTTC	CASSLGGGVIGYEQYF
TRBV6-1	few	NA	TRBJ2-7	TGTGCCAGCAGTGAAGCTTTCGCCTCGTTCTTC	CASSEAFASFF
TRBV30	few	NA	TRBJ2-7	TGTGCCTGGAGTGCCGGGACTTCTGCCTACGAGCAGTACTTC	CAWSAGTSAYEQYF
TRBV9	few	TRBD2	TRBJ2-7	TGTGCCAGCAGCGTAGATAGCGGGACTAAACCCTACGAGCAGTACTTC	CASSVDSGTKPYEQYF
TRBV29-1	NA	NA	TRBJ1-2	TGCAGCGTTGAAAGGACAGAGGGTGGATCGGGCTACACCTTC	CSVERTEGGSGYTF
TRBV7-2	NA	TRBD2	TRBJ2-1	TGTGCCAGCAGCCCCCCTTACCGGGGGACTAGCGGGCGTCCGGAGCAGTTCTTC	CASSPPYRGTSGRPEQFF
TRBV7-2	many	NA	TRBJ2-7	TGTGCCAGCAGTTTACAGGGGAGGTCCTACGAGCAGTACTTC	CASSLQGRSYEQYF
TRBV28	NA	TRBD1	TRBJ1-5	TGTGCCAGCGGGGAGTACAGGGGGCGAGGCAATCAGCCCCAGCATTTT	CASGEYRGRGNQPQHF
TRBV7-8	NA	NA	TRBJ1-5	TGTGCCAGCACCAACCAAGATAGGTGGCAAAATCAGCCCCAGCATTTT	CASTNQDRWQNQPQHF
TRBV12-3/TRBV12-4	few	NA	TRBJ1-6	TGTGCCAGCAGTTTAGGGGGCCGAGCCCTCCACTTT	CASSLGGRALHF
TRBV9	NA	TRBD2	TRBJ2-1	TGTGCCAGCAGCGTAGATGGCGGGAGGGCAGGGGATGAGCAGTTCTTC	CASSVDGGRAGDEQFF
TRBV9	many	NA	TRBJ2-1	TGTGCCAGCAGCGTAAGAGGGACCTACAATGAGCAGTTCTTC	CASSVRGTYNEQFF
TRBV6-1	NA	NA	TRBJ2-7	TGTGCCAGCATTATGTCTCAGGTGGGCGAGCAGTACTTC	CASIMSQVGEQYF
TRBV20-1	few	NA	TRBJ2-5	TGCAGTGCTTGTACTGGGGGGTGTAGGGAGACCCAGTACTTC	CSACTGGCRETQYF